This TCR beta chain appears in the sequencing data of a study of T cells in localized non-small cell lung cancer. The study's findings and limits: Peak T cell clonality was found in uninvolved adjacent lung, exceeding tumor.

CDR1 MNHGY and CDR2 SAAAGT come from the germline V gene. The CDR3 sequence is 15 residues long. Trimming at V came to 6 bases and at J to 4 bases, leaving 10 bases not matched to a gene. This clone is medium-sized (0.01 to 0.1%) by share. As yet, its antigen is unknown. Clones were sequenced by immunoSEQ multiplex PCR, and TCRdb holds only the in-frame ones, with some missing. The sample lists 3,000 to 4,000 clones, 25% to 35% occurring once. This clonotype was sampled from a man between 40 and 70 years old with stage I lung adenocarcinoma. Sample: lung tumor tissue, taken before any cancer treatment. The chain carries TRBV6-8 and TRBJ2-7; 9 nucleotides line up with TRBD2. CDR3 protein: CASSDQRGDLYEQYF. In nucleotides, the CDR3 is TGTGCCAGCAGCGACCAGCGGGGGGACCTTTACGAGCAGTACTTC.